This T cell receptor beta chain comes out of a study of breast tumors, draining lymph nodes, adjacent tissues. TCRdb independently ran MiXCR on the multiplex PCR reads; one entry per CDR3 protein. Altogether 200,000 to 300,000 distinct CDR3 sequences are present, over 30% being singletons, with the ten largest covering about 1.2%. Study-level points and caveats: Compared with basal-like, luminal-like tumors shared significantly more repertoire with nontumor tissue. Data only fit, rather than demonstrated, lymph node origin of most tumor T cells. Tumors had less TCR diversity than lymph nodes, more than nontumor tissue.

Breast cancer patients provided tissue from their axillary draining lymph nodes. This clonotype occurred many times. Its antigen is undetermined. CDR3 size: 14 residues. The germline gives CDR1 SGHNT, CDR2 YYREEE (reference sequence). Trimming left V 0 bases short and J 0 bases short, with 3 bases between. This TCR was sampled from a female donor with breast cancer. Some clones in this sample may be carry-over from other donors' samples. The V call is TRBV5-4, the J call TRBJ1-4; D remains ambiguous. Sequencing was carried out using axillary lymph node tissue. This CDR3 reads CASSLGSTNEKLFF. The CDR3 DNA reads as TGTGCCAGCAGCTTGGGTTCAACTAATGAAAAACTGTTTTTT.